These 25 T cell receptor beta chains were all obtained from the same sample, sequenced in a study of T cell repertoires in cytomegalovirus infection. MiXCR was run by TCRdb on the reads, yielding one entry per CDR3 protein. The sample shows just under 300,000 distinct CDR3 sequences, 9.6% of them seen only once. Sequenced sample: PBMCs. The receptors shown here come from a human donor in good health (CMV status not recorded). Some clones in this sample may be carry-over from other donors' samples.

This chain joins TRBV28 and TRBJ2-1; TRBD2 matches at 8 bases. V was clipped by 4 bases and J by 6 bases; unmatched bases: 11. The CDR3 extends over 16 amino acids. Germline CDR1 reads MDHEN; CDR2 reads SYDVKM. CDR3 sequence reads: CASSSPAFAGGNEQFF. In nucleotides, the CDR3 is TGTGCCAGCAGTTCCCCGGCCTTTGCGGGGGGCAATGAGCAGTTCTTC.

This chain joins TRBV29-1 and TRBJ1-2; the D gene is possibly TRBD1 (5 bases). Trimming removed 6 bases from V and 5 bases from J, with 19 bases in between. Per germline, CDR1 SQVTM and CDR2 ANQGSEA. The CDR3 has 14 amino acids. CDR3 in amino acids: CSVGAPQGVYGYTF. CDR3 sequence (DNA): TGCAGCGTCGGGGCTCCCCAGGGAGTATATGGCTACACCTTC. Drawing the rest from reference TRBV29-1 and TRBJ1-2, the complete variable domain is SAVISQKPSRDICQRGTSLTIQCQVDSQVTMMFWYRQQPGQSLTLIATANQGSEATYESGFVIDKFPISRPNLTFSTLTVSNMSPEDSSIYLCSVGAPQGVYGYTFGSGTRLTVV.

This clonotype appeared many times. The chain carries TRBV28 and TRBJ2-7; weak D call: TRBD1 (6 bases). CDR1 and CDR2 (germline): MDHEN, SYDVKM. The CDR3 runs to 14 residues. V lost 2 bases to trimming and J lost 2 bases, with 10 bases between them. In DNA form, the CDR3 reads TGTGCCAGCAGTTTAGTGGACAGTCCCTACGAGCAGTACGTC. Protein sequence: CASSLVDSPYEQYV.

The chain links TRBV20-1 to TRBJ1-1, with D tentatively TRBD1 (5 bases). The germline CDR1 and CDR2 sequences are DFQATT and SNEGSKA (reference sequence). This CDR3 comprises 10 residues. The ends were cut back, 6 bases at V and 6 bases at J, with 8 bases in the middle. The CDR3 bases are TGCAGTGCCGGGACGCCTGAAGCTTTCTTT. As protein: CSAGTPEAFF.

Worth noting for this clonotype: This may be a read error: a much more frequent sequence differs by one nucleotide. This chain connects TRBV20-1 to TRBJ2-3; possible D gene TRBD2, 6 bases. Trimming removed 0 bases from V and 3 bases from J, with 16 bases in between. The germline gives CDR1 DFQATT, CDR2 SNEGSKA (reference sequence). The CDR3 loop spans 16 amino acids. CDR3 nucleotide sequence: TGCAGTGCTAGAGATTGCGGGGCCGTTAAAACAGATACGCAGTATTTT. Its protein is CSARDCGAVKTDTQYF.

The chain combines TRBV5-1 with TRBJ2-1; D is unresolved. CDR3 size: 14 residues. Germline CDR1 reads SGHRS; CDR2 reads YFSETQ. V shed 2 bases and J shed 6 bases, with 12 bases lying between them. CDR3 amino acids: CASSFTGPGNEQFF. CDR3 DNA sequence: TGCGCCAGCAGCTTTACGGGCCCGGGCAATGAGCAGTTCTTC.

This clonotype has ten or more counts. The chain recombines TRBV20-1 with TRBJ2-2; D is unclear. The CDR3 totals 13 residues. The germline gives CDR1 DFQATT, CDR2 SNEGSKA (reference sequence). Trimming cost V 4 bases and J 0 bases, with 6 bases left between them. The CDR3: CSAIFANTGELFF. The CDR3 DNA sequence: TGCAGTGCTATTTTCGCGAACACCGGGGAGCTGTTTTTT.

At least ten counts were recorded for this clonotype. DNA for the CDR3: TGTGCCAGCAGCTTTAAGGGGGTGGGGAACACTGAAGCTTTCTTT. This translates into CASSFKGVGNTEAFF. The V and J genes are TRBV7-9 and TRBJ1-1; D perhaps matches TRBD1 (6 bases). The CDR3 totals 15 residues. In germline, CDR1 is SEHNR, CDR2 FQNEAQ (reference sequence). Between the trimmed V and J ends, which lost 3 bases and 1 base, there was a span of 12 bases.

This clonotype was detected many times. The chain uses TRBV7-3 and TRBJ1-1; D gene ambiguous. Trimming pared 4 bases from V and 4 bases from J, leaving 10 bases between. Germline CDR1 is SGHTA and CDR2 is FQGTGA. The CDR3 has 13 residues. CDR3 DNA: TGTGCCAGCAGCTACTCTGGTGGCACTGAAGCTTTCTTT. This sequence encodes CASSYSGGTEAFF.

This clonotype has a count of ten or more. The chain joins TRBV2 to TRBJ1-4; D call uncertain. CDR1 and CDR2 (germline): SNHLY, FYNNEI. This CDR3 has 13 amino acids. V was shortened by 7 bases and J by 8 bases, with 14 bases between the two germline ends. This CDR3 is CASTTSEWEKLFF. The CDR3 DNA sequence: TGTGCCAGCACAACTTCGGAGTGGGAAAAACTGTTTTTT.

V usage is TRBV29-1 and J usage is TRBJ2-1; 8 bases line up with TRBD2. The CDR3 is made up of 13 amino acids. Germline V CDR1 and CDR2: SQVTM, ANQGSEA. The V and J ends lost 7 bases and 3 bases, in that order; junction bases with no gene match: 5. CDR3 sequence reads: CSGRGVFYNEQFF. CDR3 bases: TGCAGCGGGCGGGGGGTTTTCTACAATGAGCAGTTCTTC.

In the case of this clonotype: Being one base from a much bigger clone, this may be a read error. The chain combines TRBV20-1 with TRBJ2-6; TRBD2 is a possible D gene (5 bases). Germline V gene sequence: CDR1 DFQATT, CDR2 SNEGSKA (reference sequence). The CDR3 covers 14 residues. The ends were cut back, 0 bases at V and 2 bases at J, with 5 bases in the middle. This chain's CDR3 is CSARDGAGANVLTF. For the CDR3, the DNA is TGCAGTGCTAGAGACGGGGCTGGGGCCAACGTCCTGACTTTC.

This clonotype appeared many times. V and J are TRBV2 and TRBJ1-1, with unresolved D. The germline V gene encodes CDR1 SNHLY and CDR2 FYNNEI. Deletions cut 6 bases from V and 1 base from J, with 6 bases between. The CDR3 has 12 amino acids. Here the CDR3 DNA reads TGTGCCAGCAGCGAGAGGAACACTGAAGCTTTCTTT. The encoded protein is CASSERNTEAFF. Full variable domain (missing parts from reference TRBV2 and TRBJ1-1): EPEVTQTPSHQVTQMGQEVILRCVPISNHLYFYWYRQILGQKVEFLVSFYNNEISEKSEIFDDQFSVERPDGSNFTLKIRSTKLEDSAMYFCASSERNTEAFFGQGTRLTVV.

The chain links TRBV6-5 to TRBJ2-1; 8 nucleotides agree with TRBD2. The CDR3 covers 13 residues. V lost 3 bases to trimming and J lost 15 bases; unmatched junction nucleotides: 10. Germline V gene lookup returns CDR1 MNHEY and CDR2 SVGAGI. The CDR3: CASSYFWTSYPFF. CDR3 in DNA: TGTGCCAGCAGTTATTTTTGGACTAGCTATCCGTTCTTC.

This clonotype was recorded at least ten times. The rearrangement joins TRBV20-1 to TRBJ1-6, with 8 bases aligning to TRBD1. The CDR3 has 16 residues. Germline trimming cut 0 bases from V and 9 bases from J; bases unmatched to any gene: 10. From germline, CDR1 is DFQATT and CDR2 SNEGSKA (reference sequence). CDR3 sequence (DNA): TGCAGTGCTAGAGAAGGGGGGGCAGGGGGCACTTCACCCCTCCACTTT. Its translation is CSAREGGAGGTSPLHF.

The sample holds many counts of this clonotype. V gene TRBV7-6 combines with J gene TRBJ2-2, with D possibly TRBD1 on 5 matching bases. Germline values: CDR1 SGHVS, CDR2 FNYEAQ. The CDR3 runs 15 residues. Trimming shortened V by 4 bases and J by 7 bases, and 16 bases separated the two germline ends. This chain's CDR3 is CASSSADSKIGELFF. CDR3 nucleotides: TGTGCCAGCAGCTCCGCAGACAGTAAAATCGGGGAGCTGTTTTTT.

The chain combines TRBV6-2 or TRBV6-3 with TRBJ2-1; weak D call: TRBD1 (7 bases). CDR3 size: 16 residues. Germline V gene sequence: CDR1 MNHEY, CDR2 SVGEGT. V was shortened by 0 bases and J by 8 bases, with 17 bases between the two germline ends. The DNA for the CDR3 is TGTGCCAGCAGTTACTCCCCAGGGGGGCTGGGAGATGAGCAGTTCTTC. Translated: CASSYSPGGLGDEQFF.

The sample holds many counts of this clonotype. This chain connects TRBV24-1 to TRBJ2-3, with a tentative D call TRBD1 (6 bases). V lost 10 bases and J lost 4, with 11 bases in between. Germline loops: CDR1 KGHDR, CDR2 SFDVKD. CDR3 size: 12 residues. Here the CDR3 reads CATGAGADTQYF. The CDR3 nucleotides are TGTGCCACGGGGGCCGGGGCAGATACGCAGTATTTT.

This clonotype showed up many times. V gene TRBV19 combines with J gene TRBJ1-1, with D possibly TRBD1 on 5 matching bases. CDR3 length equals 11 residues. Germline V CDR1 and CDR2: LNHDA, SQIVND (reference sequence). V shed 6 bases and J shed 10 bases, with 12 bases lying between them. As DNA, the CDR3 is TGTGCCAGTAGGAGGGGATACGGAGCTTTCTTT. This gives the protein CASRRGYGAFF.

This clonotype was seen repeatedly, ten times or more. The genes are TRBV5-1 and TRBJ2-3; 12 bases map to TRBD2. Per germline, CDR1 SGHRS and CDR2 YFSETQ. Unmatched junction bases numbered 5, after V lost 3 bases and J lost 0 bases. This CDR3 has 17 residues. For the CDR3, the DNA is TGCGCCAGCAGCTCCCGGACTAGCGGGGCTAGCACAGATACGCAGTATTTT. Protein sequence: CASSSRTSGASTDTQYF.

This clonotype was observed many times. The J gene is TRBJ2-2, the V gene TRBV2; D unresolved. Between the trimmed V and J ends, which lost 3 bases and 0 bases, there was a span of 8 bases. The germline V gene has CDR1 SNHLY and CDR2 FYNNEI. The CDR3 is 15 residues long. Written as DNA, the CDR3 is TGTGCCAGCAGTGACTCGGGTTCGAACACCGGGGAGCTGTTTTTT. Its protein product is CASSDSGSNTGELFF.

The CDR3 here is CASSLDRFGYTF. The CDR3 region has the DNA TGTGCCAGCAGCTTGGATAGGTTTGGCTACACCTTC. The chain couples TRBV5-5 to TRBJ1-2; no clear D gene. V gave up 0 bases and J gave up 7 bases, with 7 bases separating them. The germline gives CDR1 SGHKS, CDR2 YYEKEE (reference sequence). The CDR3 covers 12 residues.

This clonotype was detected many times. The chain uses TRBV10-3 and TRBJ1-2, with 9 bases identical to TRBD1. Germline lookup yields CDR1 ENHRY and CDR2 SYGVKD. CDR3 length: 13 amino acids. The ends lost 10 bases at V and 5 bases at J; junction bases unmatched: 8. CDR3 nucleotide sequence: TGTGCCACTGCGGGACAGGGAGATTATGGCTACACCTTC. Translating gives CATAGQGDYGYTF.

The V gene is TRBV5-4, the J gene TRBJ2-6; unclear D gene. Germline values: CDR1 SGHNT, CDR2 YYREEE (reference sequence). The CDR3 sequence is 16 residues long. The V gene lost 6 bases and the J gene lost 4 bases, with 17 bases spanning the gap. The CDR3 DNA sequence: TGTGCCAGCACCCCCCCAGGAACAGCGGGGGCCAACGTCCTGACTTTC. Amino acid sequence: CASTPPGTAGANVLTF.

This clonotype was observed a handful of times. The chain carries TRBV20-1 and TRBJ2-1; 7 bases align to TRBD1. The ends lost 3 bases at V and 4 bases at J; junction bases unmatched: 6. This CDR3 region has 14 residues. CDR1 DFQATT and CDR2 SNEGSKA come from the germline V gene (reference sequence). The CDR3 DNA is TGCAGTGCTAGGACAGGGTCCTCGTACAATGAGCAGTTCTTC. Residues: CSARTGSSYNEQFF.